The following is a T cell receptor beta chain sequence with its context. Its antigen is unidentified. Using immunoSEQ multiplex PCR, the repertoire was profiled, and TCRdb retains in-frame clones only, with some absent. The sample consists of tens of thousands of clones, almost 97% of them appearing once. The data were taken from a study of cytomegalovirus exposure and HLA in healthy donors. The CDR3 has 17 residues. V lost 4 bases and J lost 2; bases outside the gene matches: 12. The germline gives CDR1 SGHNT, CDR2 YYREEE (reference sequence). Study results and limitations: First-cohort TCR clusters were later found to tend to co-occur in the 120 or so validation repertoires.

The clonotype was recovered from a woman under 30 in good health and CMV-seronegative. The rearrangement joins TRBV5-4 to TRBJ2-7; 10 bases are shared with TRBD2. Sequenced sample: PBMCs. DNA of the CDR3: TGTGCCAGCAGCCCCAACCCTAGCGGGGGAACCCCCTACGAGCAGTACTTC. It yields the protein CASSPNPSGGTPYEQYF.